This T cell receptor (beta chain) comes out of a study of T cells in pancreatic ductal adenocarcinoma (dated by TCRdb to about 2017). In terms of the full investigation: To learn about the adaptive T-cell response arising naturally, investigators profiled where tumor-infiltrating CD8+ T cells, together with suppressive cells, were located within resected pancreatic ductal adenocarcinoma, how abundant they were, and what qualities they showed. Paper-wide results and their limitations: T-cell clonality did not differ significantly between tumor and blood, with mean clonality roughly 0.11 in tumors and approximately 0.068 in blood. Because tumors are enriched in CD45RO+ effector T cells rather than naive T cells, which biases toward lower diversity, comparisons of clonality between tumor and blood may be biased. Since most pancreatic cancer patients present with inoperable disease, the resected cohort was skewed toward the minority of patients who had early-stage disease. More total productive templates and 6 to 9-fold more unique clonotypes were found in blood samples than in tumor samples.

The CDR1 and CDR2 encoded by the germline V gene (reference sequence) are GTSNPN and SVGIG. Trimming costs V 8 bases and J 13 bases, and their ends lie 23 bases apart. The CDR3 starts with the cysteine, ends with the phenylalanine, and has 12 residues. Solely the CDR3 DNA is kept, with 36 bases framed from the first base. TCR beta CDR3 regions were amplified from genomic DNA using the immunoSEQ hsTCRB kit. An Illumina HiSeq system was used for high-throughput TRB CDR3 sequencing. The original pipeline was this. The immunoSEQ software was used to analyze the sequencing reads, and any nonproductive sequences containing premature stops or frame-shifts were left out. To calculate repertoire clonality, Shannon entropy was normalized by log2 of the number of unique productive sequences, and that value was subtracted from one. TCRdb provides this immuneACCESS table in a form limited to in-frame rearrangements. Some clones are lacking; in checked studies, under half of them reflect an unresolved V gene, and why the rest are absent is not known. V and J calls and clone size are as listed in that table; D and trimming were resolved from the DNA. Here the sample has 85,000 to 120,000 clones; more than 90% occur a single time. In total, the top ten clones hold roughly 3.1% of the sample.

Selected pancreatic ductal adenocarcinoma patients had undergone surgery without neoadjuvant therapy. Peripheral blood was collected in heparin tubes, and PBMCs were then isolated from the blood with a histopaque density gradient and cryopreserved in about 9.7% DMSO. The DNeasy Blood and Tissue Kit, with Proteinase K and RNase treatment, was used to extract genomic DNA from about 7 PBMC specimens and roughly 9 flash-frozen tumor specimens. As for this clone: No cognate antigen has been identified for it. Per-base quality was not reported, and no clone a single base away is much larger than it.

This sequence uses TRBV30 and TRBJ1-2; TRBD1 is possibly the D segment (6 matching bases). Sequencing input: PBMCs. This receptor was obtained from a human donor with pancreatic ductal adenocarcinoma. The CDR3 reads as follows: CARLSPGGIATF. The DNA is TGTGCCCGGCTCTCCCCGGGGGGCATAGCCACCTTC.